Following are 27 T cell receptor beta chains from one sample sequenced in a study of memory CD4+ T cells and cytomegalovirus serostatus. Clones were sequenced by immunoSEQ multiplex PCR, and TCRdb holds only the in-frame ones, with some missing. The repertoire holds just under 60,000 clones, with roughly three quarters as singletons. The sort gate was single viable CD3+CD4+CD8-CD45RO+ cells for memory CD4+ T cells. Sequencing was carried out using memory CD4+ T cells from blood. Receptor source: an adult in good health and CMV-seronegative.

The genes are TRBV7-3 and TRBJ2-3, with 13 bases aligning to TRBD2. This CDR3 comprises 16 residues. Germline trimming cut 5 bases from V and 6 bases from J; bases unmatched to any gene: 8. Per the germline V gene, CDR1 is SGHTA and CDR2 is FQGTGA. The CDR3 region is CASSPGLAGVSDTQYF. DNA of the CDR3: TGTGCCAGCAGCCCCGGACTAGCGGGAGTCTCGGATACGCAGTATTTT. Complete variable domain (other parts from reference TRBV7-3 and TRBJ2-3): GAGVSQTPSNKVTEKGKYVELRCDPISGHTALYWYRQSLGQGPEFLIYFQGTGAADDSGLPNDRFFAVRPEGSVSTLKIQRTERGDSAVYLCASSPGLAGVSDTQYFGPGTRLTVL.

The rearrangement links TRBV5-1 to TRBJ2-1; D is unresolved. Germline CDR1 is SGHRS and CDR2 is YFSETQ. Trimming pared 0 bases from V and 5 bases from J, leaving 3 bases between. The CDR3 is 12 amino acids. The CDR3 protein is CASSLGNNEQFF. Written as DNA, the CDR3 is TGCGCCAGCAGCTTGGGAAACAATGAGCAGTTCTTC.

CDR3 in amino acids: CASSQNGRGLSYEQYF. In DNA form, the CDR3 reads TGTGCCAGCAGCCAGAACGGCAGGGGGCTATCCTACGAGCAGTACTTC. The chain links TRBV14 to TRBJ2-7, with 8 bases fitting TRBD1. The V and J ends lost 3 bases and 1 base, in that order; junction bases with no gene match: 8. The V gene's germline CDR1 is SGHDN and CDR2 FVKESK. The CDR3 has 16 residues.

Here the CDR3 reads CASSSKQGTEAFF. The CDR3 coding sequence is TGTGCCAGCAGCTCCAAACAGGGTACTGAAGCTTTCTTT. V is TRBV7-3 and J is TRBJ1-1, with D perhaps TRBD1 (6 bases). V was trimmed by 4 bases and J by 5 bases, leaving 11 bases between them. This CDR3 spans 13 amino acids. Germline values: CDR1 SGHTA, CDR2 FQGTGA.

V is TRBV5-5 and J is TRBJ1-2, with D perhaps matching TRBD1 (5 bases). The CDR3 extends over 13 amino acids. Germline-derived CDR1 and CDR2 are SGHKS and YYEKEE (reference sequence). The germline V and J ends were trimmed by 7 bases and 7 bases, with 17 bases remaining between them. In DNA form, the CDR3 reads TGTGCCAGCGCATTGGGCGGGACGGGTGGCTACACCTTC. Translation gives CASALGGTGGYTF.

Points on this clone: In the same sample, other DNA sequences code for this CDR3. The genes are TRBV5-1 and TRBJ1-3; D gene uncertain. The germline gives CDR1 SGHRS, CDR2 YFSETQ. The CDR3 length is 15 residues. Trimming cost V 4 bases and J 0 bases, with 11 bases left between them. This CDR3 reads CASSLRRGSGNTIYF. As DNA, the CDR3 is TGCGCCAGCAGCCTGCGTCGGGGCTCTGGAAACACCATATATTTT.

V gene TRBV6-5 combines with J gene TRBJ2-5, with no clear D. Trimming took off 0 bases at V and 7 bases at J, with 3 bases between the two ends. CDR3 length: 11 residues. Germline loops: CDR1 MNHEY, CDR2 SVGAGI. This CDR3 reads CASSYSGTQYF. CDR3 in DNA: TGTGCCAGCAGTTACTCCGGGACCCAGTACTTC.

The genes are TRBV6-4 and TRBJ2-1; TRBD2 matches 8 bases. The CDR3 covers 16 residues. CDR1 and CDR2 (germline): MRHNA, SNTAGT. V gave up 6 bases and J gave up 4 bases; unmatched junction bases: 11. The CDR3 spells CASSDSGTRGYNEQFF. DNA of the CDR3: TGTGCCAGCAGCGATTCCGGGACTAGGGGTTACAATGAGCAGTTCTTC.

The chain has TRBV10-3 and TRBJ2-7; 9 nucleotides align to TRBD1. The length of the CDR3 is 12 residues. The J segment lost 6 bases and the V segment lost 10 bases, leaving 7 bases of the junction unmatched. The germline CDR1 and CDR2 sequences are ENHRY and SYGVKD. The CDR3 DNA sequence: TGTGCCACGGGACAGGGAGTAGGCGAGCAGTACTTC. This gives the protein CATGQGVGEQYF.

The CDR3 protein is CSGKDRTNTGELFF. The CDR3 bases are TGCAGCGGGAAAGACAGAACGAACACCGGGGAGCTGTTTTTT. The chain joins TRBV29-1 to TRBJ2-2, with D maybe TRBD1 (5 bases). The germline V gene has CDR1 SQVTM and CDR2 ANQGSEA. V was trimmed by 7 bases and J by 0 bases, leaving 12 bases between them. There are 14 residues in the CDR3.

The chain is built from TRBV27 and TRBJ1-5; D is uncertain. This CDR3 is 13 amino acids long. Germline CDR1 is MNHEY and CDR2 is SMNVEV (reference sequence). V shed 2 bases and J shed 4 bases, with 6 bases lying between them. CDR3 sequence (DNA): TGTGCCAGCAGTTTAGAGAGGAATCAGCCCCAGCATTTT. It is translated as CASSLERNQPQHF.

The V and J genes are TRBV28 and TRBJ1-5, with TRBD1 identical over 9 bases. Germline V gives CDR1 MDHEN, CDR2 SYDVKM. V trimming: 6 bases; J trimming: 7 bases; junction bases outside the gene matches: 10. The CDR3 runs 15 residues. For the CDR3, the DNA is TGTGCCAGCAGCCTCGGGACAGGGCGGGGACAGCCCCAGCATTTT. Protein product: CASSLGTGRGQPQHF.

The J gene is TRBJ1-1, the V gene TRBV9; D is undetermined. The V gene's germline CDR1 is SGDLS and CDR2 YYNGEE. V was cut by 0 bases and J by 1 base, with 7 bases left in between. This CDR3 spans 14 amino acids. The CDR3 DNA reads TGTGCCAGCAGCGTAGAGGCCTGGAACACTGAAGCTTTCTTT. Encoded protein: CASSVEAWNTEAFF. Combining the CDR3 with reference TRBV9 and TRBJ1-1 gives the whole variable domain DSGVTQTPKHLITATGQRVTLRCSPRSGDLSVYWYQQSLDQGLQFLIQYYNGEERAKGNILERFSAQQFPDLHSELNLSSLELGDSALYFCASSVEAWNTEAFFGQGTRLTVV.

V and J are TRBV28 and TRBJ2-3; D ambiguous. V gave up 4 bases and J gave up 0 bases, with 8 bases separating them. The germline V gene encodes CDR1 MDHEN and CDR2 SYDVKM. The length of the CDR3 is 14 residues. DNA of the CDR3: TGTGCCAGCAGTTCTAAAACTAGCACAGATACGCAGTATTTT. Amino acid sequence: CASSSKTSTDTQYF.

This clone has only a few counts. The chain carries TRBV19 and TRBJ1-1, with D unresolved. Germline values: CDR1 LNHDA, CDR2 SQIVND (reference sequence). V shed 5 bases and J shed 1 base, with 8 bases lying between them. The CDR3 consists of 13 residues. CDR3 coding DNA: TGTGCCAGTAGTGTTAAAGGGAACACTGAAGCTTTCTTT. This translates into CASSVKGNTEAFF.

V gene TRBV6-1 combines with J gene TRBJ2-7, with D possibly being TRBD1 (6 bases). The CDR3 spans 13 residues. Germline loops: CDR1 MNHNS, CDR2 SASEGT. CDR3 coding DNA: TGTGTCACCCACAGGGATTCCTCCTACGAGCAGTACTTC. It yields the protein CVTHRDSSYEQYF.

V usage is TRBV5-1 and J usage is TRBJ2-3; 12 nucleotides line up with TRBD1. CDR1 and CDR2 from the germline V gene are SGHRS and YFSETQ. The CDR3 spans 16 residues. The J segment lost 6 bases and the V segment lost 4 bases, leaving 9 bases of the junction unmatched. CDR3 coding DNA: TGCGCCAGCAGCAGGGCCGGGACAGGGGGCATCGATACGCAGTATTTT. Amino acids: CASSRAGTGGIDTQYF.

The gene calls are TRBV2 and TRBJ1-2; D perhaps matches TRBD1 (5 bases). V lost 6 bases and J lost 8, with 13 bases in between. From germline, CDR1 is SNHLY and CDR2 FYNNEI. CDR3 length equals 12 residues. The CDR3 is CASSRELGGYTF. The CDR3 DNA reads as TGTGCCAGCAGCAGGGAGTTGGGAGGCTACACCTTC.

This chain connects TRBV5-6 to TRBJ2-2; perhaps TRBD1 as D (5 bases). Trimming cost V 2 bases and J 1 base, with 15 bases left between them. Germline V gene lookup returns CDR1 SGHDT and CDR2 YYEEEE. The CDR3 length is 17 residues. CDR3: CASSFIIRTLNTGELFF. The CDR3, as DNA: TGTGCCAGCAGCTTCATAATCAGGACACTGAACACCGGGGAGCTGTTTTTT.

The chain recombines TRBV28 with TRBJ1-5; D is undetermined. Germline V gene lookup returns CDR1 MDHEN and CDR2 SYDVKM. Trimming left V 6 bases short and J 6 bases short, with 12 bases between. The CDR3 covers 13 residues. Written as DNA, the CDR3 is TGTGCCAGCAGGCCCTATCTGGGTCAGCCCCAGCATTTT. Encoded protein: CASRPYLGQPQHF.

The V call is TRBV7-9, the J call TRBJ1-5; D remains unclear. V was cut by 1 base and J by 0 bases, with 7 bases left in between. The CDR3 is 15 residues long. The V gene's germline CDR1 is SEHNR and CDR2 FQNEAQ (reference sequence). CDR3 region: CASSLGRTSNQPQHF. The CDR3, as DNA: TGTGCCAGCAGCTTAGGCAGGACTAGCAATCAGCCCCAGCATTTT.

J is TRBJ2-1 and V is TRBV4-2; D is undetermined. CDR1 is LGHNA, CDR2 YNFKEQ, per germline. This CDR3 is 15 amino acids long. V lost 0 bases, J lost 1 base, and 7 bases lay in between. The CDR3 coding sequence is TGTGCCAGCAGCCAAGAAGGCGGTTCCTACAATGAGCAGTTCTTC. This codes for CASSQEGGSYNEQFF.

The J gene is TRBJ2-6, the V gene TRBV12-5; possibly TRBD1 for D (6 bases). Germline lookup yields CDR1 LGHNT and CDR2 FRNRAP. This CDR3 is 16 amino acids long. The V gene lost 5 bases and the J gene lost 0 bases, with 11 bases spanning the gap. The CDR3 loop is CASGPRGLSGANVLTF. The CDR3 DNA follows: TGTGCTAGTGGTCCCAGGGGTCTCTCTGGGGCCAACGTCCTGACTTTC. Combining the CDR3 with reference TRBV12-5 and TRBJ2-6 gives the whole variable domain DARVTQTPRHKVTEMGQEVTMRCQPILGHNTVFWYRQTMMQGLELLAYFRNRAPLDDSGMPKDRFSAEMPDATLATLKIQPSEPRDSAVYFCASGPRGLSGANVLTFGAGSRLTVL.

This clone has just a few counts. The chain uses TRBV5-8 and TRBJ1-3; tentatively, D is TRBD1 (5 bases). Trimming stripped 3 bases from V and 4 bases from J, with 5 bases between. This CDR3 is 12 amino acids long. The germline CDR1 and CDR2 sequences are SGHTS and YDEGEE. The CDR3 DNA sequence: TGTGCCAGCAGCTGGACAGGAAACACCATATATTTT. Its translation: CASSWTGNTIYF.

The chain uses TRBV6-5 and TRBJ1-1, with a tentative D call TRBD1 (5 bases). The V and J ends lost 8 bases and 3 bases respectively, with 16 bases between them. The V gene's germline CDR1 is MNHEY and CDR2 SVGAGI. This CDR3 is built from 14 residues. CDR3 in amino acids: CASAPLGVHTEAFF. In DNA form, the CDR3 reads TGTGCCAGCGCCCCTTTGGGGGTACACACTGAAGCTTTCTTT.

J is TRBJ2-3 and V is TRBV7-3; D gene unclear. Germline loops: CDR1 SGHTA, CDR2 FQGTGA. The V gene lost 4 bases and the J gene lost 8 bases, with 10 bases spanning the gap. The CDR3 is made up of 12 amino acids. The CDR3 nucleotides read TGTGCCAGCAGCTCCGACAAGGGTACGCAGTATTTT. Translating it yields CASSSDKGTQYF.

The chain combines TRBV11-2 with TRBJ2-7; no reliable D call. V shed 1 base and J shed 2 bases, with 6 bases lying between them. Germline-derived CDR1 and CDR2 are SGHAT and FQNNGV. The CDR3 is made up of 13 amino acids. CDR3 bases: TGTGCCAGCAGCTTAGTACGGACCTACGAGCAGTACTTC. This gives the protein CASSLVRTYEQYF. Full variable domain (missing parts from reference TRBV11-2 and TRBJ2-7): EAGVAQSPRYKIIEKRQSVAFWCNPISGHATLYWYQQILGQGPKLLIQFQNNGVVDDSQLPKDRFSAERLKGVDSTLKIQPAKLEDSAVYLCASSLVRTYEQYFGPGTRLTVT.